This T cell receptor beta chain appears in the sequencing data of a study of beta chain features in type 1 diabetes. Study overall: Age and gender were similar between patients and healthy donors, as were cell yields.

The CDR3 has 13 residues. In germline, CDR1 is SGHRS, CDR2 YFSETQ. Unmatched junction bases numbered 6, after V lost 5 bases and J lost 6 bases. Each of the CD4+ naive, central memory, regulatory and stem cell-like memory populations was sorted via CD45RO/CCR7/CD25/CD127/CD95/CD27. Post-sort purity exceeded 95% for all sorted populations. TCRB transcripts that were expressed got sequenced, as all of the isolated RNA had been reverse transcribed. Naive, central memory and regulatory T cell samples averaged around 3.5 million immunoSEQ reads each. The data were produced by immunoSEQ multiplex PCR, yet TCRdb's version contains in-frame clones alone and is incomplete. Seen here are roughly 290,000 clones, under 8.5% observed once, and the top ten hold over 0.8%. This clone was counted a few times.

Sequencing used central memory CD4+ T cells from blood. The chain links TRBV5-1 to TRBJ1-2, with 8 bases fitting TRBD1. The origin of this receptor is a woman between 18 and 29 years old in good health. The CDR3 is CASRPTGANGYTF. CDR3 nucleotides: TGCGCCAGCAGACCGACAGGGGCTAATGGCTACACCTTC.